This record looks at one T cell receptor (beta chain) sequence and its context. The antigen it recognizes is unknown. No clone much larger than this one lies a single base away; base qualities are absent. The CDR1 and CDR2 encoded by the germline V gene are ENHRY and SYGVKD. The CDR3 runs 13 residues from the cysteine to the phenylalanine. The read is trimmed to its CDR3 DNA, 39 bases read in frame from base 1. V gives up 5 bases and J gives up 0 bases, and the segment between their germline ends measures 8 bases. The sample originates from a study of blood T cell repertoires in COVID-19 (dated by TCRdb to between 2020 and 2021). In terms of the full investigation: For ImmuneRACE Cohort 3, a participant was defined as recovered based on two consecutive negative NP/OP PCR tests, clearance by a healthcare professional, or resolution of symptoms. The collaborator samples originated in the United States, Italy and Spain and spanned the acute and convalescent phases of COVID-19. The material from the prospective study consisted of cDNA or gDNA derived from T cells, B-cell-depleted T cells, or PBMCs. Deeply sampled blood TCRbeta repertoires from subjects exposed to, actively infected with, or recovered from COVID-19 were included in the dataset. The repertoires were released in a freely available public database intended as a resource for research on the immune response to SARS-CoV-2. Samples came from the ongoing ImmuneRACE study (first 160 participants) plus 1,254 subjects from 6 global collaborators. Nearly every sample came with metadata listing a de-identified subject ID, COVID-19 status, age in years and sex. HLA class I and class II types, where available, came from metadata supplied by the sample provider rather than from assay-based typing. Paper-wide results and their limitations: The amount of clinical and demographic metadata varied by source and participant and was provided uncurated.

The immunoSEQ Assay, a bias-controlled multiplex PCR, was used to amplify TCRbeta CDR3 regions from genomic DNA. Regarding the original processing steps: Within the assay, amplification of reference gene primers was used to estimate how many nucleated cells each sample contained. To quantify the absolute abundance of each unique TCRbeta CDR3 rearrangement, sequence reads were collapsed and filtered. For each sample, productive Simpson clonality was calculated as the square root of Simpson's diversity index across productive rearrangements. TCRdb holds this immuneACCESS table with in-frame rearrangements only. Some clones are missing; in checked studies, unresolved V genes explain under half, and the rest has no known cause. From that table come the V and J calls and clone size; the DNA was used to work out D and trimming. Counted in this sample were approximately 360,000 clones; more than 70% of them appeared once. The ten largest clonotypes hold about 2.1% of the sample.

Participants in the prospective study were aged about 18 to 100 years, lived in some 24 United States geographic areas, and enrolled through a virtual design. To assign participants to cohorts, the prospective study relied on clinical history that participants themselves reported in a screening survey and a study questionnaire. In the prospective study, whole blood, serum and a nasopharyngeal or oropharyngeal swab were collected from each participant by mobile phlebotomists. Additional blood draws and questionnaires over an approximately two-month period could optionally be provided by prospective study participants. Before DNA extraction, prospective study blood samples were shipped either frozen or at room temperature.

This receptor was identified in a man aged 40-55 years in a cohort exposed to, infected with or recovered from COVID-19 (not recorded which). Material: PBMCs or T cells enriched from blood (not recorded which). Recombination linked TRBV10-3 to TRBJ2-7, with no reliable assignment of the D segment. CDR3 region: CAISRPVSYEQYF. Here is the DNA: TGTGCCATCAGTCGCCCGGTCTCCTACGAGCAGTACTTC.